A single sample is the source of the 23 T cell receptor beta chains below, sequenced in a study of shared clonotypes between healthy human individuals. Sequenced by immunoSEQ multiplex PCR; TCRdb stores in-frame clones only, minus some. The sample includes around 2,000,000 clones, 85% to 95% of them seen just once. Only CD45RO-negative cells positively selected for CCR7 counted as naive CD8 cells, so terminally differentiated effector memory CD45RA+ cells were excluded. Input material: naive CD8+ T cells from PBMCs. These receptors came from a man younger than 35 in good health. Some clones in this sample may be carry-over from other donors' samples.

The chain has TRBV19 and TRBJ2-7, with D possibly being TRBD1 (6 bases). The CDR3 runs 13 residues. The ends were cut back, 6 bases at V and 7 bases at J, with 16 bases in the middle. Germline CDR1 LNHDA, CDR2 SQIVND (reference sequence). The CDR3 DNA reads TGTGCCAGTAGACCGACAGGATCTTGGGAGCAGTACTTC. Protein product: CASRPTGSWEQYF.

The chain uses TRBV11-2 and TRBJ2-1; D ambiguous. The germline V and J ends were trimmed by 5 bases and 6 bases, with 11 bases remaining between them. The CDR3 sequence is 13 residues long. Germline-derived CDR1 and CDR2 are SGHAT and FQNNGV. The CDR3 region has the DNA TGTGCCAGCAGCCCGCCGCTAGGCAATGAGCAGTTCTTC. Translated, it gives CASSPPLGNEQFF.

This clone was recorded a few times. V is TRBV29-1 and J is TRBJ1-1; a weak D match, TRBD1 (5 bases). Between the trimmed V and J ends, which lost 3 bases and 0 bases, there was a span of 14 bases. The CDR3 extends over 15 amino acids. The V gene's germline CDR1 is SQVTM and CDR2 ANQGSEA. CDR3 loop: CSVDGATELNTEAFF. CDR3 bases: TGCAGCGTTGACGGTGCGACAGAACTGAACACTGAAGCTTTCTTT.

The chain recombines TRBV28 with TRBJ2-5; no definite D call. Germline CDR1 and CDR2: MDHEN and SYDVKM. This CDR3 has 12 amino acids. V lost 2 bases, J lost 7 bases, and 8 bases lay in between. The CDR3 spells CASSLGMGTQYF. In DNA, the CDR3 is TGTGCCAGCAGTTTAGGGATGGGGACCCAGTACTTC.

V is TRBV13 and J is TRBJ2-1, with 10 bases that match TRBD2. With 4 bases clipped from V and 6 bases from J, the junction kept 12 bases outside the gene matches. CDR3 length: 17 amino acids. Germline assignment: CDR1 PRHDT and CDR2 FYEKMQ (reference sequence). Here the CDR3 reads CASSSPGVAGGFNEQFF. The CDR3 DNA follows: TGTGCCAGCAGCTCCCCGGGGGTAGCGGGAGGCTTCAATGAGCAGTTCTTC.

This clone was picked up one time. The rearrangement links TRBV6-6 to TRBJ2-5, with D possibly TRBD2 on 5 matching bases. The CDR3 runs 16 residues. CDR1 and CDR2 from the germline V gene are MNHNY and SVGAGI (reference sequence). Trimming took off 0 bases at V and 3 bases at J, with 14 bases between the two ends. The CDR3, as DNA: TGTGCCAGCAGTTACTCGAAAGGGCTAGCAAAAGAGACCCAGTACTTC. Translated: CASSYSKGLAKETQYF.

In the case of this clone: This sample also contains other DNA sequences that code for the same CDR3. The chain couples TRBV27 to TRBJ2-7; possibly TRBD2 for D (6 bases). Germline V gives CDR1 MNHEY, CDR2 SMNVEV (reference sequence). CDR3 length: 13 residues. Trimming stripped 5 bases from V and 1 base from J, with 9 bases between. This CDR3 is CASSAGGSYEQYF. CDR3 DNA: TGTGCCAGCAGTGCCGGAGGGTCCTACGAGCAGTACTTC.

This CDR3 is CASCPTIGSYNEQFF. CDR3 DNA: TGTGCCAGCTGCCCTACCATTGGCTCCTACAATGAGCAGTTCTTC. The chain has TRBV28 and TRBJ2-1; unclear D gene. V was trimmed by 8 bases and J by 0 bases, leaving 14 bases between them. This CDR3 has 15 amino acids. The germline gives CDR1 MDHEN, CDR2 SYDVKM.

CDR3 sequence (DNA): TGTGCCAGCAGTCTCTTAGTAGGGTGGTCCTACGAGCAGTACTTC. Protein product: CASSLLVGWSYEQYF. The chain couples TRBV6-1 to TRBJ2-7, with D unclear. Germline V gene data show CDR1 as MNHNS and CDR2 as SASEGT. The CDR3 runs 15 residues. Trimming removed 5 bases at V and 1 base at J, with 15 bases between.

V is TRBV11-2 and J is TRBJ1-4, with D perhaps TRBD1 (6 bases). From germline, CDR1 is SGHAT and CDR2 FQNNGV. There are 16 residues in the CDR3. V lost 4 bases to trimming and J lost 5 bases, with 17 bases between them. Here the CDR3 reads CASSSYLGGPNEKLFF. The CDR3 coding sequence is TGTGCCAGCAGCTCCTACCTCGGGGGCCCCAATGAAAAACTGTTTTTT.

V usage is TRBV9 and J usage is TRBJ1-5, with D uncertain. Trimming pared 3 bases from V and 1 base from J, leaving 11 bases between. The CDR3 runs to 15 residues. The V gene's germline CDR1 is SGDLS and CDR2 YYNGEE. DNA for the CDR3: TGTGCCAGCAGCGGAGCCGGTCTGAGCAATCAGCCCCAGCATTTT. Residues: CASSGAGLSNQPQHF.

The DNA of the CDR3 is TGTGCCAGCTCACCTACGGACTCAGGGTACCAAGAGACCCAGTACTTC. Protein sequence: CASSPTDSGYQETQYF. This chain links TRBV18 with TRBJ2-5; D may match TRBD1 or TRBD2 (5 bases each). Trimming took 3 bases from V and 0 from J, leaving 14 bases between them. This CDR3 is 16 amino acids long. Germline V lookup: CDR1 KGHSH, CDR2 LQKENI. Complete variable domain (other parts from reference TRBV18 and TRBJ2-5): NAGVMQNPRHLVRRRGQEARLRCSPMKGHSHVYWYRQLPEEGLKFMVYLQKENIIDESGMPKERFSAEFPKEGPSILRIQQVVRGDSAAYFCASSPTDSGYQETQYFGPGTRLLVL.

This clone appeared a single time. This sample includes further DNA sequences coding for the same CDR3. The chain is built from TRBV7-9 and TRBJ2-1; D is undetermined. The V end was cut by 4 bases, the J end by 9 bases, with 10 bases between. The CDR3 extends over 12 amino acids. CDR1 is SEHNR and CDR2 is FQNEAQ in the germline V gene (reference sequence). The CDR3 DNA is TGTGCCAGCAGCTCCACCGGCCGTGAGCAGTTCTTC. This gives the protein CASSSTGREQFF.

The CDR3 nucleotides read TGCAGCGTTGACACGGGGGCCATTCAGTACTTC. Its protein product is CSVDTGAIQYF. The rearrangement uses TRBV29-1 and TRBJ2-4, with D perhaps matching TRBD1 or TRBD2 (6 bases each). Trimming stripped 3 bases from V and 9 bases from J, with 9 bases between. The CDR3 has 11 residues. The germline CDR1 and CDR2 sequences are SQVTM and ANQGSEA.

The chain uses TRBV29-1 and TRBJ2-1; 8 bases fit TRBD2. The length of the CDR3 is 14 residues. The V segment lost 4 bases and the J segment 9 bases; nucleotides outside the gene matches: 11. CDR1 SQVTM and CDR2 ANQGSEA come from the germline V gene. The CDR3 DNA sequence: TGCAGCGTTGTCGGTCGGGAGGGAGCGAGTGAGCAGTTCTTC. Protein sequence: CSVVGREGASEQFF.

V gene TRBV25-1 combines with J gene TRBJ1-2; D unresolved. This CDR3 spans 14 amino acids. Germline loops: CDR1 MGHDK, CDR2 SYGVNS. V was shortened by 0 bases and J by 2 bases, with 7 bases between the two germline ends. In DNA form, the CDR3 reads TGTGCCAGCAGTGAATACGCGGTGAACTATGGCTACACCTTC. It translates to CASSEYAVNYGYTF.

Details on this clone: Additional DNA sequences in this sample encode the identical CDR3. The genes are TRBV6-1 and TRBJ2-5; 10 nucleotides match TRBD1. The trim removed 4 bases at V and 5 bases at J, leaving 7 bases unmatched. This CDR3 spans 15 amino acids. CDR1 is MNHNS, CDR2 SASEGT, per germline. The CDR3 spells CASSADRGLGETQYF. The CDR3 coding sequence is TGTGCCAGCAGTGCTGACAGGGGGCTTGGGGAGACCCAGTACTTC.

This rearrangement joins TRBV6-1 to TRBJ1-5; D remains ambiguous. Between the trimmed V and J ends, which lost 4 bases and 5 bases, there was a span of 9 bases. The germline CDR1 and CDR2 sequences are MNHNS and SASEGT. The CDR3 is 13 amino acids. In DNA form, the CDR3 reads TGTGCCAGCAGTGGTCTTGGTTATCAGCCCCAGCATTTT. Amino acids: CASSGLGYQPQHF.

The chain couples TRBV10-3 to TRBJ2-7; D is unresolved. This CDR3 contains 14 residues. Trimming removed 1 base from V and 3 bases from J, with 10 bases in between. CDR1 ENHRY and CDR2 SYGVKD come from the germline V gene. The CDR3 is CAISEFGVLYEQYF. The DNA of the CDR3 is TGTGCCATCAGTGAGTTTGGGGTCCTCTACGAGCAGTACTTC.

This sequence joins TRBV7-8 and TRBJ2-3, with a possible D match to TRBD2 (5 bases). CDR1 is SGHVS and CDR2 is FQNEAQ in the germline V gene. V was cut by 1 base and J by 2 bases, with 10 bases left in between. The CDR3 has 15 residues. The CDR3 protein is CASSLVSAYTDTQYF. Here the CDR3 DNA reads TGTGCCAGCAGCTTAGTTAGCGCCTACACAGATACGCAGTATTTT.

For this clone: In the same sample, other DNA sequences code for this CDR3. The DNA for the CDR3 is TGTGCCAGCAGTTTATCGAGCGGGAGGACCTACGAGCAGTACTTC. Translated: CASSLSSGRTYEQYF. This rearrangement joins TRBV27 to TRBJ2-7; 9 bases line up with TRBD2. Trimming removed 0 bases from V and 2 bases from J; junction bases left unmatched: 2. There are 15 residues in the CDR3. CDR1 is MNHEY, CDR2 SMNVEV, per germline (reference sequence).

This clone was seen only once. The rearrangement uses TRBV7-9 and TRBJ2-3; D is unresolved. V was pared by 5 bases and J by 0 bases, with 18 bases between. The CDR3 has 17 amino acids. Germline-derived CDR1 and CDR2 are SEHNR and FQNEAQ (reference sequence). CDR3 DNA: TGTGCCAGCAGCCCCCCCCAGGAGCGAACTAGCACAGATACGCAGTATTTT. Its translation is CASSPPQERTSTDTQYF.

The CDR3 here is CASDPSGRSYEQYF. The CDR3, as DNA: TGTGCCAGCGACCCTAGCGGCCGTTCCTACGAGCAGTACTTC. V and J are TRBV11-2 and TRBJ2-7, with 7 bases that match TRBD2. The CDR3 contains 14 residues. Germline V gene lookup returns CDR1 SGHAT and CDR2 FQNNGV. The junction had 8 bases not matched to a gene; V was cut back by 8 bases and J by 1 base. Together with reference TRBV11-2 and TRBJ2-7, the CDR3 gives the full variable domain: EAGVAQSPRYKIIEKRQSVAFWCNPISGHATLYWYQQILGQGPKLLIQFQNNGVVDDSQLPKDRFSAERLKGVDSTLKIQPAKLEDSAVYLCASDPSGRSYEQYFGPGTRLTVT.